The text below deals with one T cell receptor beta chain. The clone's antigen remains unknown. No much larger clone exists at a distance of one base, and base qualities are not known. Libraries were prepared through 5' RACE. Sequencing was carried out with an Illumina HiSeq 2500. A second roughly 6 to 11 cycle PCR used a sample-barcoded 5' primer and a J-beta primer mix. Each TCR beta cDNA molecule received a unique molecular identifier from a template-switch 5' adaptor carrying 12 random nucleotides. Each sample yielded at least 3 million CDR3-containing paired-end reads. First-strand cDNA was synthesized from all RNA with the Mint cDNA synthesis kit, primed by a TRBC-specific oligonucleotide. Following uracil-DNA glycosylase treatment, all cDNA underwent a first 18-cycle PCR with the universal primers M1SS and BC2_uni_R. The original pipeline was this. For normalization, 1 million high-quality reads, each with a distinct molecular identifier, were randomly selected from each sample. Instead of being binned into consensus sequences, reads that shared molecular identifiers were thrown out. CDR3 identification, clonotype clustering and error correction used MiTCR with a Q25 quality threshold and the strictest error-elimination algorithm. A nonparametric unseen species model with Euler transformation was used to estimate lower-bound total TCR beta diversity. The public reads were reprocessed in TCRdb via fastp at Q25 and MiXCR, keeping in-frame beta chains. Entries are consolidated by CDR3 protein sequence, retaining the most common genes and DNA. Clone size and V and J calls follow TCRdb, not the original study. Within this sample are about 1.1 million distinct CDR3 sequences, with about two fifths of them counted one time only. The biggest ten clones account for around 13% of the sample.

The CDR3 goes from the cysteine to the phenylalanine over 13 residues. Only the CDR3 DNA is retained, 39 bases long and in frame from the first base. The V end loses 7 bases and the J end loses 2 bases, and a stretch of 11 bases separates them. This entry belongs to a study of blood T cells in healthy people across ages (dated by TCRdb to 2013 to 2016). About the study as a whole: Template switching captured roughly one uniquely barcoded TCR beta cDNA molecule per two T cells in model experiments. For two donors (one aged 18 to 30 and one aged 80 or older), the study analyzed two additional independent replicas of 1 million unique cDNA reads from the same blood draw. To avoid experimental bias, donors of different ages were distributed randomly across sequencing lanes. The donors were split into four age groups: young (average 16 years), middle-aged (about 40), aged (about 56) and long-lived (roughly 77). The study measured age-related changes in TCR beta repertoire diversity using deep sequencing normalized with unique cDNA molecular identifiers.

Donors were 30 to 45 systemically healthy Caucasian individuals from Russia aged roughly 6 to 90 years. Each donor gave ten milliliters of peripheral blood, drawn into EDTA-treated Vacutainer tubes. Ficoll-Paque density-gradient centrifugation was used to isolate PBMCs, with at least 6.5 million per sample. Total RNA, at least 5 micrograms per sample, was extracted from PBMCs with Trizol reagent. For every donor, flow cytometry on a PBMC aliquot measured the percentage of naive CD45RAhigh/CD27high T cells. General findings and caveats noted by the study authors: Compared with the aged group, the long-lived group had more naive CD4+ T cells, fewer expanded clones and increased TCR diversity, suggesting age selection. Estimates of total diversity based on one million sequenced T cells were considered lower bounds and underestimates. Because donor CMV infection status was unknown, age-related changes in expanded clonotypes were potentially confounded. Since profiling was done on bulk unsorted PBMCs, naive and antigen-experienced compartments could not be conclusively compared. Observed TCR beta diversity per million T cells fell roughly linearly with age, and a significant reduction was already apparent by age roughly 40. A strong correlation was found between observed TCR beta diversity and the percentage of naive T cells measured by flow cytometry.

The chain is assembled from TRBV12-3 or TRBV12-4 and TRBJ1-2; the D gene lacks a confident call. This clonotype originated in a man aged 18 to 29 in good health. Sequenced input: blood. The nucleotide sequence is given as TGTGCCAGCAATCTTCAGGAAAACTATGGCTACACCTTC. This encodes CASNLQENYGYTF.